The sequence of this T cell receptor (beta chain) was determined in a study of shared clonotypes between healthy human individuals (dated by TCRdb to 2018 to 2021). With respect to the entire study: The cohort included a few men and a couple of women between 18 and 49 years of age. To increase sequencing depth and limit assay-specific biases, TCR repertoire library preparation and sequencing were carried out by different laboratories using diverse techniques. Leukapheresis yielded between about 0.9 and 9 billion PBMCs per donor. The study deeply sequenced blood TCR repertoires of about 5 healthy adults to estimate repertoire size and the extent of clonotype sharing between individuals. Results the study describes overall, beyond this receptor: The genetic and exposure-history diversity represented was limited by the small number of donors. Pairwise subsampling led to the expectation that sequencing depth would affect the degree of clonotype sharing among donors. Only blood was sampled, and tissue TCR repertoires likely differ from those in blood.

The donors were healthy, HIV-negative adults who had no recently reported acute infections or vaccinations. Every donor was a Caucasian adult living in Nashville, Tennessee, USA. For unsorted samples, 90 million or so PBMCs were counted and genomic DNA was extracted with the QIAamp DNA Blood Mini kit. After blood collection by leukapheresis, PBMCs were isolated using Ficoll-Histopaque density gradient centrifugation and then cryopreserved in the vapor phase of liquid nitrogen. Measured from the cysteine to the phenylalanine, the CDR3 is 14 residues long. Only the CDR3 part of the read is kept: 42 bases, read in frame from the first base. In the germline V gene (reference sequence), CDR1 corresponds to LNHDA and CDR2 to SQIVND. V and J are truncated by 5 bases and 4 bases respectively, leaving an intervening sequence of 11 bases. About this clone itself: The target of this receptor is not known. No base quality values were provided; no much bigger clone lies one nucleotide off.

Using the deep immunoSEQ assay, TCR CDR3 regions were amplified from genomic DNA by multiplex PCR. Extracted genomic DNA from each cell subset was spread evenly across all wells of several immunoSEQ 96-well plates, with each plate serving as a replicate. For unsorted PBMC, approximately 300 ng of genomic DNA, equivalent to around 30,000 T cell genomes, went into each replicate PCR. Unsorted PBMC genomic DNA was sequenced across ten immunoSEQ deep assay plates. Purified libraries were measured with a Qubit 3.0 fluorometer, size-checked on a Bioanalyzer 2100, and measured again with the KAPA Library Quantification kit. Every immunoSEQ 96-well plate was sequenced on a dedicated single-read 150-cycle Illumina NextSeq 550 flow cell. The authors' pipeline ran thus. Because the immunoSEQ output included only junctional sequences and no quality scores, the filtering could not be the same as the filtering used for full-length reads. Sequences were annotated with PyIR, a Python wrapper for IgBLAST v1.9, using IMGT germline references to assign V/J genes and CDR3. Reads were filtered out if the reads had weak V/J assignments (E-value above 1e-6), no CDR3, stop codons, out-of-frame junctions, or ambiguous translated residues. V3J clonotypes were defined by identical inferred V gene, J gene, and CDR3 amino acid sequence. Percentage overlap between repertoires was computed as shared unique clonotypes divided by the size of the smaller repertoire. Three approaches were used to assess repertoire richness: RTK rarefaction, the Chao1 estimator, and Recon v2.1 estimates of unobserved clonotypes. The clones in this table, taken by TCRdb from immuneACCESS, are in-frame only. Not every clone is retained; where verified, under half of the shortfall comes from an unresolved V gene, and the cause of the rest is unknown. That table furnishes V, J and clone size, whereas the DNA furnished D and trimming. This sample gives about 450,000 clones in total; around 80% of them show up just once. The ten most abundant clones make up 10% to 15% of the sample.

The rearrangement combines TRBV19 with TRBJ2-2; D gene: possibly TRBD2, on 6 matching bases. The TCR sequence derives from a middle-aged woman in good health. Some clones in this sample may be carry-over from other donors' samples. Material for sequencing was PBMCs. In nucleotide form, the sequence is TGTGCCAGTAGTGTGGCGGGGCCCACCGGGGAGCTGTTTTTT. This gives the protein CASSVAGPTGELFF.